Included here is one T cell receptor (beta chain) sequence, with context. Germline CDR1 and CDR2: LNHDA and SQIVND (reference sequence). The V end lost 4 bases, the J end lost 3 bases, and 7 bases lay between the germline ends. The length of the CDR3 is 13 residues. The protocol was immunoSEQ multiplex PCR, while the TCRdb copy is restricted to in-frame clones and leaves out a portion. The sample lists roughly 2.1 million clones, roughly 91% occurring once. These data originate in a study of shared clonotypes between healthy human individuals. Naive CD8 isolation took CD45RO-negative cells positively selected for CCR7 and excluded terminally differentiated effector memory CD45RA+ cells.

The material sequenced was naive CD8+ T cells from PBMCs. The clonotype originates from a man between 18 and 35 years old in good health. Some clones in this sample may be carry-over from other donors' samples. The chain has TRBV19 and TRBJ2-1; D is possibly TRBD1 (5 bases). CDR3 loop: CASSTGHYNEQFF. In DNA form, the CDR3 reads TGTGCCAGTAGTACCGGACACTACAATGAGCAGTTCTTC.